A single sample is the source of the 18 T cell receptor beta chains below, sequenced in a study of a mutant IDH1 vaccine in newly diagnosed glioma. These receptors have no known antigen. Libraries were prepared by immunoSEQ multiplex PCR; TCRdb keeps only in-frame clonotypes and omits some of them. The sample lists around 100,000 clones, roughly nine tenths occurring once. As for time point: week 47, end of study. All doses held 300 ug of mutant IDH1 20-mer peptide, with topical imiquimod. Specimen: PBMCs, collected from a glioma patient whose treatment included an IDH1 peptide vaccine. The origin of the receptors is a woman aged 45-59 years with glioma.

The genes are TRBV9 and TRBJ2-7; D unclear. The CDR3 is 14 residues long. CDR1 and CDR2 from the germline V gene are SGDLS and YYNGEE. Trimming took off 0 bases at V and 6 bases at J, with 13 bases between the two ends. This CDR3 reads CASSVERIPSEQYF. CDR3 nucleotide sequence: TGTGCCAGCAGCGTAGAGAGGATCCCCAGCGAGCAGTACTTC.

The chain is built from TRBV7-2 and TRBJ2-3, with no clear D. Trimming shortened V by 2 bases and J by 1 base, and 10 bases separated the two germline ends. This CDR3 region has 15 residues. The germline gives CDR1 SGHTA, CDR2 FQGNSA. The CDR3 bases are TGTGCCAGCAGCTTAAGGGTGGACCGCACAGATACGCAGTATTTT. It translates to CASSLRVDRTDTQYF.

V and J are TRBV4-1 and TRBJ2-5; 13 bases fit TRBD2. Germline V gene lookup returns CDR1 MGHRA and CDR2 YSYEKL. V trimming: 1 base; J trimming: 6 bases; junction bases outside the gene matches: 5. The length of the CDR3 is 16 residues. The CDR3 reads CASSQATSGRLKTQYF. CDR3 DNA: TGCGCCAGCAGCCAAGCGACTAGCGGGAGGTTAAAGACCCAGTACTTC.

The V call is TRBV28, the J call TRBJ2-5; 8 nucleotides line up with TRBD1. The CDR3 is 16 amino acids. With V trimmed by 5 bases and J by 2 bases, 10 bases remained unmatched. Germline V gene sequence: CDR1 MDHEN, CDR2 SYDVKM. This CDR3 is CASSHPGQEQQETQYF. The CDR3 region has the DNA TGTGCCAGCAGTCACCCGGGACAGGAGCAACAAGAGACCCAGTACTTC.

In nucleotides, the CDR3 is TGTGCCAGCAGGCGGACAGGGAACCGACCAGAAGCTTTCTTT. It is translated as CASRRTGNRPEAFF. This chain links TRBV27 with TRBJ1-1, with TRBD1 identical over 8 bases. Unmatched junction bases numbered 11, after V lost 6 bases and J lost 8 bases. The CDR3 is 14 amino acids. Germline-derived CDR1 and CDR2 are MNHEY and SMNVEV (reference sequence).

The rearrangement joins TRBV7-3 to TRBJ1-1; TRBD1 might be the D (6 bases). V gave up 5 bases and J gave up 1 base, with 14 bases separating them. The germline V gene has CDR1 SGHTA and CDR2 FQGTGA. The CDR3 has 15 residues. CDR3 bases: TGTGCCAGCAGCCCACAGGGACACCAGAACACTGAAGCTTTCTTT. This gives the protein CASSPQGHQNTEAFF.

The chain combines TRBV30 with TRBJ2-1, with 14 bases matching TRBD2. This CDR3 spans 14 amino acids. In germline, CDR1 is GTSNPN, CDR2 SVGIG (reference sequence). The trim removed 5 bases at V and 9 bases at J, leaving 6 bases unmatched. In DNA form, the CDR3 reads TGTGCCTGGGATCCGGGACTAGCGGGAGTTGAGCAGTTCTTC. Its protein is CAWDPGLAGVEQFF.

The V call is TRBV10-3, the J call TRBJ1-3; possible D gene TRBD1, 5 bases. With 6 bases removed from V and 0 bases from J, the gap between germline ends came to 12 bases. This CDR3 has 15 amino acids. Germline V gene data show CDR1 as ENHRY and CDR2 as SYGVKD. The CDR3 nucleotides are TGTGCCATCAGCCCCGGGGCTTACTCTGGAAACACCATATATTTT. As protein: CAISPGAYSGNTIYF.

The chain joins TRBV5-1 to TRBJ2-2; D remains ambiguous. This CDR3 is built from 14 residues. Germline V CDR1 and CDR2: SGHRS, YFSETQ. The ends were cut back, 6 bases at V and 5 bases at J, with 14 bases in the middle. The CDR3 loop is CASTPGDGTGELFF. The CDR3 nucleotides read TGCGCCAGCACCCCTGGGGATGGAACCGGGGAGCTGTTTTTT.

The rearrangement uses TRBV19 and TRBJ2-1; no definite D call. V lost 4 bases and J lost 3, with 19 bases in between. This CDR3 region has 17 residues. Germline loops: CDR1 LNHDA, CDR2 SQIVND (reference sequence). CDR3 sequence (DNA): TGTGCCAGTAGTAAGAGTACGCAAGGAGTGGGCTACAATGAGCAGTTCTTC. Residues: CASSKSTQGVGYNEQFF.

CDR3 sequence reads: CASSVEQGAGELFF. CDR3 nucleotides: TGTGCCAGCAGTGTTGAACAGGGGGCCGGGGAGCTGTTTTTT. The chain uses TRBV13 and TRBJ2-2, with 8 positions matching TRBD1. Germline CDR1 reads PRHDT; CDR2 reads FYEKMQ (reference sequence). J gave up 6 bases and V 6 bases, and 6 bases lay outside the gene matches. This CDR3 spans 14 amino acids. The full variable domain, with the rest looked up from reference TRBV13 and TRBJ2-2, is AAGVIQSPRHLIKEKRETATLKCYPIPRHDTVYWYQQGPGQDPQFLISFYEKMQSDKGSIPDRFSAQQFSDYHSELNMSSLELGDSALYFCASSVEQGAGELFFGEGSRLTVL.

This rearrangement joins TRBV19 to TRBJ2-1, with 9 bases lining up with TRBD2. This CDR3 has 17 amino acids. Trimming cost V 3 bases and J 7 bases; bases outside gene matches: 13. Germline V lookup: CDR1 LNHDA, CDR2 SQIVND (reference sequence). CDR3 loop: CASSIVPSPSGMNEQFF. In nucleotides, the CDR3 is TGTGCCAGTAGTATCGTTCCCTCTCCTAGCGGGATGAATGAGCAGTTCTTC.

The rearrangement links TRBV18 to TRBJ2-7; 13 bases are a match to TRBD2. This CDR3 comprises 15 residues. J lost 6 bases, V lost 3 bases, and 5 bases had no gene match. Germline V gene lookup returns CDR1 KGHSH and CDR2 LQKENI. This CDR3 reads CASSPGLAGAGEQYF. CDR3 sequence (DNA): TGTGCCAGCTCACCCGGACTAGCGGGAGCAGGCGAGCAGTACTTC. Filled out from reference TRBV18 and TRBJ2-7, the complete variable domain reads NAGVMQNPRHLVRRRGQEARLRCSPMKGHSHVYWYRQLPEEGLKFMVYLQKENIIDESGMPKERFSAEFPKEGPSILRIQQVVRGDSAAYFCASSPGLAGAGEQYFGPGTRLTVT.

This CDR3 is CASSLAGNTEAFF. The DNA of the CDR3 is TGCGCCAGCAGCTTGGCGGGGAACACTGAAGCTTTCTTT. This chain links TRBV5-1 with TRBJ1-1, with D hard to call. The CDR3 loop spans 13 amino acids. Per the germline V gene, CDR1 is SGHRS and CDR2 is YFSETQ. V was pared by 0 bases and J by 1 base, with 4 bases between.

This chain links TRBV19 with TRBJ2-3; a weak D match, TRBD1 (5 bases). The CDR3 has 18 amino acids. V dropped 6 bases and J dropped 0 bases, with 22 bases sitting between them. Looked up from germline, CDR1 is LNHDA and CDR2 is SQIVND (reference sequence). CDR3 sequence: CASRGRITGGASTDTQYF. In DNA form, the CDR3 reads TGTGCCAGTAGGGGGCGCATCACTGGCGGAGCTAGCACAGATACGCAGTATTTT.

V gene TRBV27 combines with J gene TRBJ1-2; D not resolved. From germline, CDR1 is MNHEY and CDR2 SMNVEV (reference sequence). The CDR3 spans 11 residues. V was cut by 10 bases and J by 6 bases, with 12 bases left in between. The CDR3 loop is CAIATVNGYTF. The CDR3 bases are TGTGCCATCGCTACTGTGAATGGCTACACCTTC.

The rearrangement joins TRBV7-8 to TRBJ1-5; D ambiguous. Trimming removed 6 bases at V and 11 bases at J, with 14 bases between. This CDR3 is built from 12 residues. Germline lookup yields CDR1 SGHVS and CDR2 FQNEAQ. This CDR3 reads CASSLASGTQHF. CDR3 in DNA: TGTGCCAGCAGTTTGGCGAGCGGGACCCAGCATTTT.

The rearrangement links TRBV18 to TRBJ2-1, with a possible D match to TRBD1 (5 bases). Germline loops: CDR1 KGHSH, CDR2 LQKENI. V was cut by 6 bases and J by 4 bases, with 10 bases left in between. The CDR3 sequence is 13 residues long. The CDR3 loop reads CASSLTDYNEQFF. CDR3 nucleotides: TGTGCCAGCTCGCTGACAGATTACAATGAGCAGTTCTTC.